Following are 6 T cell receptor beta chains from one sample sequenced in a study of radiotherapy plus CTLA-4 blockade in lung cancer. Method: immunoSEQ multiplex PCR; TCRdb's copy keeps in-frame clones and lacks some. The sample has 27,000 or so clones, roughly 71% seen once; the top ten hold roughly 24%. The material was peripheral blood, obtained from a patient treated with radiotherapy plus ipilimumab. The source of these receptors is a human donor with non-small cell lung cancer that progressed on radiotherapy plus ipilimumab.

This clone was counted once. The chain joins TRBV5-1 to TRBJ2-4; no clear D gene. The germline CDR1 and CDR2 sequences are SGHRS and YFSETQ. The CDR3 consists of 16 residues. Trimming took off 0 bases at V and 5 bases at J, with 15 bases between the two ends. The CDR3 DNA sequence: TGCGCCAGCAGCTTGGCCGTCGACTTTAGCCAAAACATTCAGTACTTC. Its protein is CASSLAVDFSQNIQYF.

This chain connects TRBV4-1 to TRBJ2-3, with no clear D. The V and J ends lost 4 bases and 1 base respectively, with 9 bases between them. This CDR3 is built from 14 residues. The germline V gene has CDR1 MGHRA and CDR2 YSYEKL. The CDR3 DNA sequence: TGCGCCAGCAGCCGAAGCGCGCGCACAGATACGCAGTATTTT. The encoded protein is CASSRSARTDTQYF.

This clone appeared a few times. The J gene is TRBJ1-1, the V gene TRBV6-1, with D unresolved. Per the germline V gene, CDR1 is MNHNS and CDR2 is SASEGT. The germline V and J ends were trimmed by 7 bases and 1 base, with 10 bases remaining between them. The CDR3 spans 13 residues. The CDR3, as DNA: TGTGCCAGCACGTGGAGAGAGAACACTGAAGCTTTCTTT. Protein product: CASTWRENTEAFF.

The V call is TRBV28, the J call TRBJ2-7, with D perhaps TRBD1 or TRBD2 (5 bases each). Deletions cut 4 bases from V and 6 bases from J, with 16 bases between. The CDR3 has 14 residues. CDR1 and CDR2 from the germline V gene are MDHEN and SYDVKM. The CDR3 DNA reads TGTGCCAGCAGTTCCGGGGACCTTTTAGGCGAGCAGTACTTC. Amino acid sequence: CASSSGDLLGEQYF. Drawing the rest from reference TRBV28 and TRBJ2-7, the complete variable domain is DVKVTQSSRYLVKRTGEKVFLECVQDMDHENMFWYRQDPGLGLRLIYFSYDVKMKEKGDIPEGYSVSREKKERFSLILESASTNQTSMYLCASSSGDLLGEQYFGPGTRLTVT.

The rearrangement uses TRBV4-2 and TRBJ2-4; D may be TRBD2 (5 bases). V lost 3 bases and J lost 0, with 18 bases in between. The CDR3 spans 18 residues. Per germline, CDR1 LGHNA and CDR2 YNFKEQ. The CDR3 DNA is TGTGCCAGCAGCCAGCCCCTTCGGGGAATACTAGCCAAAAACATTCAGTACTTC. Its protein is CASSQPLRGILAKNIQYF.

V and J are TRBV19 and TRBJ2-7, with 7 positions matching TRBD2. This CDR3 contains 17 residues. After removal of 3 bases from V and 4 bases from J, the junction contained 15 bases not matched to a gene. From germline, CDR1 is LNHDA and CDR2 SQIVND (reference sequence). The CDR3 is CASSILGGTDNLYEQYF. In nucleotides, the CDR3 is TGTGCCAGTAGTATTCTGGGGGGGACCGACAATTTGTACGAGCAGTACTTC.